The T cell receptor beta chain described here comes from a study of OX40 agonist ivuxolimab in advanced cancers. The overall study: Males comprised around 78% of the group, whose mean age was about 61 years (range roughly 20 to 85).

Here immunoSEQ multiplex PCR was the method, and the copy in TCRdb shows in-frame clones only, minus some. This sample carries around 19,000 clones, approximately 70% of them seen once, and the ten largest clones take 20% to 25%. This clone was counted only a few times. Antigen specificity is unknown. The junction had 2 bases not matched to a gene; V was cut back by 3 bases and J by 6 bases. Germline-derived CDR1 and CDR2 are SGDLS and YYNGEE. The CDR3 covers 15 residues. Blood sampling took place at baseline, cycle 4 day 1, and cycle 7 day 1. General observations from the study: Undetermined was the antigen specificity of the expanded peripheral T cells. There were also nonresponders showing low normalized T-cell clonal expansion.

J is TRBJ2-2 and V is TRBV9; TRBD2 matches 13 bases. This clonotype was sampled from an adult with an advanced solid tumor such as melanoma, head and neck, liver or kidney cancer. Sequences were derived from CD4+ or CD8+ T cells sorted from blood, sampled in a trial of the OX40 agonist ivuxolimab. This chain's CDR3 is CASSGGLAGAGELFF. For the CDR3, the DNA is TGTGCCAGCAGCGGAGGACTAGCGGGGGCCGGGGAGCTGTTTTTT.